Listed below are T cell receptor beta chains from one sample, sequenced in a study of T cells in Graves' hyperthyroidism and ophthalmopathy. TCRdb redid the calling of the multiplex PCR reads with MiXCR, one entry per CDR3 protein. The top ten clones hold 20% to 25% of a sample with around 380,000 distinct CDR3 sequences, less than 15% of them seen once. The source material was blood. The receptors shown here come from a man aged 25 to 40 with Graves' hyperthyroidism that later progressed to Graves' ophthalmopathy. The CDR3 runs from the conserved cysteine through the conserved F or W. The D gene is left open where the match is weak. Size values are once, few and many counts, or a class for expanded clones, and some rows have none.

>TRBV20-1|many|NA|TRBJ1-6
CSARDGGTVHNSPLHF
TGCAGTGCTAGAGATGGCGGAACAGTACATAATTCACCCCTCCACTTT
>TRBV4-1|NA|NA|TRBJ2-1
CASSQEGAPFF
TGCGCCAGCAGCCAAGAGGGGGCTCCGTTCTTC
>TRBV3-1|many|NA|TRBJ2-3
CASSQTGTDTQYF
TGTGCCAGCAGCCAAACAGGGACAGATACGCAGTATTTT
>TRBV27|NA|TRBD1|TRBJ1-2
CASSAWDSNYGYTF
TGTGCCAGCAGTGCTTGGGACAGCAACTATGGCTACACCTTC
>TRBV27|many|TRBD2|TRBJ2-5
CASNLASGGRETQYF
TGTGCCAGCAACTTGGCTAGCGGGGGGAGGGAGACCCAGTACTTC
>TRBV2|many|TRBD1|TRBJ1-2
CASSATGRDGYTF
TGTGCCAGCAGTGCGACAGGGCGGGATGGCTACACCTTC
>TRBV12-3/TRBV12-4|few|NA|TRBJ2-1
CASSWGGSSYNEQFF
TGTGCCAGCAGTTGGGGGGGCAGCTCCTACAATGAGCAGTTCTTC
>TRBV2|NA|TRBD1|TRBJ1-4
CANRPGTAPYEKLFF
TGTGCCAACAGACCCGGGACAGCGCCCTATGAAAAACTGTTTTTT
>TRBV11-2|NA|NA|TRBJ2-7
CASSFWHAGYEQYF
TGTGCCAGCAGCTTTTGGCACGCTGGGTACGAGCAGTACTTC
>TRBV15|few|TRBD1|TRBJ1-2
CATSAQTGEGYTF
TGTGCCACCAGCGCCCAGACAGGGGAAGGCTACACCTTC
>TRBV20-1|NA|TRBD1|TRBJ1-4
CSDYGTGHEKLFF
TGCAGTGACTATGGGACAGGTCATGAAAAACTGTTTTTT
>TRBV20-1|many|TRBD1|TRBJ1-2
CSAPDRDGIYGYTF
TGCAGTGCTCCCGACAGGGATGGGATCTATGGCTACACCTTC
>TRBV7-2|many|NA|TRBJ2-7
CASSLALGSEQYF
TGTGCCAGCAGCTTAGCGCTCGGCAGCGAGCAGTACTTC
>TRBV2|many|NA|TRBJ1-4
CATTRDGNEKLFF
TGTGCCACCACTCGGGACGGGAATGAAAAACTGTTTTTT
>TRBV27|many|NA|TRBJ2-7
CASSRHSITYEQYF
TGTGCCAGCAGCCGACACAGCATAACGTACGAGCAGTACTTC
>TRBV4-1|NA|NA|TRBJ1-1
CASSHFDLNTEAFF
TGCGCCAGCAGCCACTTCGACTTGAACACTGAAGCTTTCTTT
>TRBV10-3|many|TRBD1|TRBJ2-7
CAISTGTGGYSYEQYF
TGTGCCATCAGTACCGGGACAGGGGGCTATTCCTACGAGCAGTACTTC
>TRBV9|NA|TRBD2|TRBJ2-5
CASSVRSGGSETQYF
TGTGCCAGCAGCGTCCGTAGCGGGGGGTCGGAGACCCAGTACTTC
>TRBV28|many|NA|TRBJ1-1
CASSFPQEPNTEAFF
TGTGCCAGCAGTTTTCCCCAGGAACCGAACACTGAAGCTTTCTTT
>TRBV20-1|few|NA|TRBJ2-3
CSARDRVTDTQYF
TGCAGTGCTAGAGATAGAGTTACAGATACGCAGTATTTT
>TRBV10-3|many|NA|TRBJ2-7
CAIGGSSYEQYF
TGTGCCATCGGCGGATCCTCCTACGAGCAGTACTTC
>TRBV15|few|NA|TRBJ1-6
CATSTSGNSPLHF
TGTGCCACCAGCACCTCAGGGAATTCACCCCTCCACTTT
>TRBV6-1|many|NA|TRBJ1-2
CASSPGVDYGYTF
TGTGCCAGCAGCCCGGGAGTAGACTATGGCTACACCTTC
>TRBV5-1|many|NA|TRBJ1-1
CASSLGAGSTEAFF
TGCGCCAGCAGCTTAGGGGCAGGGAGCACTGAAGCTTTCTTT
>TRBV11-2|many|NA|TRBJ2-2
CASSSRGGRATGELFF
TGTGCCAGCAGCTCTCGGGGAGGTCGCGCCACCGGGGAGCTGTTTTTT
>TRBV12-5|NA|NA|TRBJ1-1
CASGLYVRADTEAFF
TGTGCTAGTGGTTTGTATGTCAGGGCCGACACTGAAGCTTTCTTT
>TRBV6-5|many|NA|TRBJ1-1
CASSYSTPPMNTEAFF
TGTGCCAGCAGTTACTCGACACCACCCATGAACACTGAAGCTTTCTTT